What follows are 6 T cell receptor beta chains derived from one specimen sequenced in a study of blood T cells in healthy people across ages. A J-beta primer mix and a sample-barcoded 5' primer were used in a second PCR of about 7 to 12 cycles. TCRdb used MiXCR to reprocess the 5' RACE reads, holding one entry per CDR3 protein. The sample yields 1.5 million to 2 million distinct CDR3 sequences, roughly 30% seen once. Sequenced: blood. All receptors derive from a woman in her 30s in good health.

The chain recombines TRBV20-1 with TRBJ1-5; D not certain. The V end lost 6 bases, the J end lost 3 bases, and 15 bases lay between the germline ends. This CDR3 region has 14 residues. Germline loops: CDR1 DFQATT, CDR2 SNEGSKA (reference sequence). CDR3 in amino acids: CSAKTRRPNQPQHF. The CDR3 coding sequence is TGCAGTGCAAAAACTAGACGGCCCAATCAGCCCCAGCATTTT.

There are a few counts of this clonotype. With a much larger clone just one base away, this may be a read error. The CDR3 reads CASSGCYEQYF. The DNA of the CDR3 is TGTGCCAGCAGTGGATGCTACGAGCAGTACTTC. The V and J genes are TRBV25-1 and TRBJ2-7, with D hard to call. CDR3 length: 11 amino acids. The germline V and J ends were trimmed by 4 bases and 3 bases, with 4 bases remaining between them. Germline loops: CDR1 MGHDK, CDR2 SYGVNS.

The chain joins TRBV7-9 to TRBJ1-2; 8 nucleotides line up with TRBD1. CDR1 is SEHNR, CDR2 FQNEAQ, per germline (reference sequence). V was clipped by 6 bases and J by 6 bases; unmatched bases: 9. The CDR3 has 14 residues. CDR3 residues: CASRHVRGRDGYTF. CDR3 DNA sequence: TGTGCCAGCAGGCACGTCAGGGGGCGGGATGGCTACACCTTC.

This clonotype was seen many times. The CDR3 loop reads CSVWGQGGGEQYF. CDR3 nucleotide sequence: TGCAGCGTATGGGGCCAGGGGGGCGGCGAGCAGTACTTC. The chain combines TRBV29-1 with TRBJ2-7, with D perhaps matching TRBD1 (7 bases). Per the germline V gene, CDR1 is SQVTM and CDR2 is ANQGSEA. The CDR3 sequence is 13 residues long. Between the trimmed V and J ends, which lost 6 bases and 6 bases, there was a span of 18 bases.

At least ten counts were recorded for this clonotype. J is TRBJ2-7 and V is TRBV29-1, with D tentatively TRBD2 (6 bases). V lost 6 bases and J 6 bases, leaving 12 bases between the germline ends. From germline, CDR1 is SQVTM and CDR2 ANQGSEA. This CDR3 is 11 amino acids long. CDR3 sequence reads: CSVGTLSEQYF. The CDR3 DNA sequence: TGCAGCGTAGGGACTCTCTCCGAGCAGTACTTC.

This clonotype was picked up a small number of times. The chain uses TRBV20-1 and TRBJ2-1; 8 nucleotides agree with TRBD1. The CDR3 contains 15 residues. The V segment lost 0 bases and the J segment 4 bases; nucleotides outside the gene matches: 5. Germline V gene lookup returns CDR1 DFQATT and CDR2 SNEGSKA (reference sequence). In DNA form, the CDR3 reads TGCAGTGCTAGAGATTTTAGGACAGGGTACAATGAGCAGTTCTTC. It yields the protein CSARDFRTGYNEQFF.